The clone carrying this T cell receptor beta chain turned up a few times. The antigen is undetermined. Germline V gives CDR1 SGHAT, CDR2 FQNNGV. The CDR3 has 16 amino acids. Trimming cost V 6 bases and J 3 bases, with 19 bases left between them. The entry originates in a study of CD8 T cells in ankylosing spondylitis. With molecular barcodes, quantitative 5'-RACE was used to make the TCR beta libraries. From the 5' RACE reads, TCRdb called clonotypes with MiXCR, one entry per CDR3 protein. The profile shows fewer than 750,000 distinct CDR3 sequences, roughly 19% of them singletons. Findings of the study overall: Disease-linked clones were reportedly significantly enriched in matched ankylosing spondylitis synovial fluid. Blood from ankylosing spondylitis patients appeared to carry a characteristic roughly eight-variant TCR beta motif.

The TCR originated in a male donor with ankylosing spondylitis. This chain connects TRBV11-2 to TRBJ2-3, with D possibly TRBD1 on 6 matching bases. The sample comprised blood, either unsorted or a sorted T cell fraction (not recorded which). This CDR3 reads CASRPGGGPRTDTQYF. CDR3 coding DNA: TGTGCCAGCAGGCCTGGTGGGGGCCCCAGGACAGATACGCAGTATTTT.